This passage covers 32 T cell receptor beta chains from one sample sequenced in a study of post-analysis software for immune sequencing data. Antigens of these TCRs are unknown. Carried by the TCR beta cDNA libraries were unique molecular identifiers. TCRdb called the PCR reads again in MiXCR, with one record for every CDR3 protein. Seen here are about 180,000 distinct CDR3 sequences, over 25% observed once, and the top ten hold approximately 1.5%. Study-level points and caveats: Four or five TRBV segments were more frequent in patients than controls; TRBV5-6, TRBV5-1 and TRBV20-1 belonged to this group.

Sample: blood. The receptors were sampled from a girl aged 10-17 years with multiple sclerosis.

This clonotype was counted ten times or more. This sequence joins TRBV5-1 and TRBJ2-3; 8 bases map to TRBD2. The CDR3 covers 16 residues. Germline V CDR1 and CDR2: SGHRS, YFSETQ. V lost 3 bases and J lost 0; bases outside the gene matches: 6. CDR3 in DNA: TGCGCCAGCAGCTGGAACCCTAGCGGGAGCACAGATACGCAGTATTTT. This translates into CASSWNPSGSTDTQYF.

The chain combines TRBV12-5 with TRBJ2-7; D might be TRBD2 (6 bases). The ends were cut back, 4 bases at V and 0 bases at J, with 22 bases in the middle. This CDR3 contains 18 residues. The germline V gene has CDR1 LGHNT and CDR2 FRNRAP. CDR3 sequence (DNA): TGTGCTAGTGGTTGGGGGGTCAGAGGGACCCTTCACTCCTACGAGCAGTACTTC. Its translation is CASGWGVRGTLHSYEQYF.

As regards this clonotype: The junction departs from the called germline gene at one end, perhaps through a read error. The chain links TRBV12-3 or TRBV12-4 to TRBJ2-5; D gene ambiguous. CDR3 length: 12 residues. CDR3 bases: TGTGCCAGCAGTTTGGTTGCAGAGGCCCAGTACTTC. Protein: CASSLVAEAQYF.

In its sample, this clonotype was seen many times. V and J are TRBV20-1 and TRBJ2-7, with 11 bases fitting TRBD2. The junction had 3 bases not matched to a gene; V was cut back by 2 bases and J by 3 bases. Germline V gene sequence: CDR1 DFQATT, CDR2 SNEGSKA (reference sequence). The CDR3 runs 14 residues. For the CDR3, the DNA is TGCAGTGCTAGACCGCTAGCGGGAGGCTACGAGCAGTACTTC. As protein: CSARPLAGGYEQYF.

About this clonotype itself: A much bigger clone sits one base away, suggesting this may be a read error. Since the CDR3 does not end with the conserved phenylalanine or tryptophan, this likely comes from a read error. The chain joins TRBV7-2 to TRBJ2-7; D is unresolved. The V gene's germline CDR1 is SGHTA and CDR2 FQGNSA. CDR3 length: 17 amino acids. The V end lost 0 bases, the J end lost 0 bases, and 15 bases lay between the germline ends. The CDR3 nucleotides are TGTGCCAGCAGCTTAGCACAAAGAATTACGGACTCCTACGAGCAGTACTGC. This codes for CASSLAQRITDSYEQYC.

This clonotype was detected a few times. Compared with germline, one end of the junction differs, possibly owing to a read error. DNA for the CDR3: TGTGCCGGCAGTTCTGGACAGAGACCACATGGCTACACCTTC. Its translation is CAGSSGQRPHGYTF. The rearrangement links TRBV28 to TRBJ1-2, with D possibly being TRBD1 (6 bases). This CDR3 is 14 amino acids long. Germline CDR1 MDHEN, CDR2 SYDVKM.

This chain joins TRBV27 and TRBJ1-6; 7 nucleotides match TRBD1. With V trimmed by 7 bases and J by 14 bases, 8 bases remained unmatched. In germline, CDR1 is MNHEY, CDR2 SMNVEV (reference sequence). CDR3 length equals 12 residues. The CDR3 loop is CASNNNRGTLHF. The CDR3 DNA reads TGTGCCAGCAATAACAACAGGGGAACCCTCCACTTT.

CDR3 loop: CATRTSGSNEQFF. In DNA, the CDR3 is TGTGCCACCAGGACTAGCGGGAGTAATGAGCAGTTCTTC. The chain carries TRBV24-1 and TRBJ2-1; TRBD2 aligns across 12 bases. The CDR3 loop spans 13 amino acids. Germline values: CDR1 KGHDR, CDR2 SFDVKD. Losses at the gene ends were 7 bases for V and 7 bases for J; bases not matched to a gene: 1.

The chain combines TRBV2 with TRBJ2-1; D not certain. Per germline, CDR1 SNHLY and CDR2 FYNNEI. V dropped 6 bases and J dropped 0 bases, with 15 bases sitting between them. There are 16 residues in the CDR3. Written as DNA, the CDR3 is TGTGCCAGCAGGCTGAAAGGCAAGAGCTCCTACAATGAGCAGTTCTTC. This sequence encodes CASRLKGKSSYNEQFF.

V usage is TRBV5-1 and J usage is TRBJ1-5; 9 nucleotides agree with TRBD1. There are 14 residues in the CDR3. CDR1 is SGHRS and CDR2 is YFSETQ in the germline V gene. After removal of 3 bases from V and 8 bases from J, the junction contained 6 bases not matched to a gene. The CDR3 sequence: CASSSTGGREPQHF. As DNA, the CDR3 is TGCGCCAGCAGCTCTACAGGGGGCCGGGAGCCCCAGCATTTT. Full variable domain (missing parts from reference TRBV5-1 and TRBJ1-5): KAGVTQTPRYLIKTRGQQVTLSCSPISGHRSVSWYQQTPGQGLQFLFEYFSETQRNKGNFPGRFSGRQFSNSRSEMNVSTLELGDSALYLCASSSTGGREPQHFGDGTRLSIL.

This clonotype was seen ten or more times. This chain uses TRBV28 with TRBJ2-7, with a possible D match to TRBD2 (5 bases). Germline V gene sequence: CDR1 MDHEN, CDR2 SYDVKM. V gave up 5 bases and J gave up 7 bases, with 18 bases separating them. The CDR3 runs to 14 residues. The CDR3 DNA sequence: TGTGCCAGCAGTCCCCTACGGGGTCGTGGAGAGCAGTACTTC. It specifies CASSPLRGRGEQYF. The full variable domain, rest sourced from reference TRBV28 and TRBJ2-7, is DVKVTQSSRYLVKRTGEKVFLECVQDMDHENMFWYRQDPGLGLRLIYFSYDVKMKEKGDIPEGYSVSREKKERFSLILESASTNQTSMYLCASSPLRGRGEQYFGPGTRLTVT.

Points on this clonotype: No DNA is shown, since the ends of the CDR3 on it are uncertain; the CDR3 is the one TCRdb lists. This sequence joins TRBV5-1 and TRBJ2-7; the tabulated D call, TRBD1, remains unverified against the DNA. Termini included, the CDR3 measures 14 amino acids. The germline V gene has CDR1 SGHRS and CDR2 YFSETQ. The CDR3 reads CASILGPGAYEQYF.

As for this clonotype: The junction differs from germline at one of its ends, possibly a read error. CDR3 sequence: CVSSYRGSGEETQYF. DNA of the CDR3: TGTGTCAGCAGTTACCGGGGTAGCGGAGAAGAGACCCAGTACTTC. The chain joins TRBV6-5 to TRBJ2-5; TRBD2 might be the D (6 bases). CDR3 size: 15 residues. Germline assignment: CDR1 MNHEY and CDR2 SVGAGI.

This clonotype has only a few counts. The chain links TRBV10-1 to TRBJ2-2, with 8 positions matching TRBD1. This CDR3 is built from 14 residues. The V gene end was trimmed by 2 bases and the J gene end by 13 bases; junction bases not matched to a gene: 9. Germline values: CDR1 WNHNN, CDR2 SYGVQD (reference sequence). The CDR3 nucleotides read TGCGCCAGCAGTGAGGATGGCGGACAGGGAGGGCTGTTTTTT. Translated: CASSEDGGQGGLFF.

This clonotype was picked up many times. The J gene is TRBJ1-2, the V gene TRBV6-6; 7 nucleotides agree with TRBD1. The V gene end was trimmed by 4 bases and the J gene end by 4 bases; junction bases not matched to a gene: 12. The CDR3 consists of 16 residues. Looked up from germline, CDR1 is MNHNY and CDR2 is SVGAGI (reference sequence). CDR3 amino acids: CASSSVTGVSLYGYTF. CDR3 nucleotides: TGTGCCAGCAGTTCAGTTACAGGGGTTTCCCTCTATGGCTACACCTTC.

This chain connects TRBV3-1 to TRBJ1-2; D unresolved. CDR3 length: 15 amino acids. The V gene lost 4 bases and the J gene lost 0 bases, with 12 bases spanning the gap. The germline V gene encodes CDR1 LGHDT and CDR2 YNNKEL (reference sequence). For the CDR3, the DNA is TGTGCCAGCAGCCGGGTTAGCTTTCCTAACTATGGCTACACCTTC. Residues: CASSRVSFPNYGYTF.

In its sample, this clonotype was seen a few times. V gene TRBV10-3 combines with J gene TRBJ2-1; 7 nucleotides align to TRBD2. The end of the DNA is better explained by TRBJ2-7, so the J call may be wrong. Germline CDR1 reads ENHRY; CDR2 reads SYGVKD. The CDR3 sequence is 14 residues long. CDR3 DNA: TGTGCCATCAGGATCAGCGGGGAGCACAATGAGCAGTACTTC. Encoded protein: CAIRISGEHNEQYF.

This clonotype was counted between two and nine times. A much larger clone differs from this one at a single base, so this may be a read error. The CDR3 nucleotides are TGTGCCAGCAGCCTGGAGGAGGGTACCTACAATGAGCAGTTCTTC. Its translation: CASSLEEGTYNEQFF. This chain uses TRBV4-2 with TRBJ2-1, with TRBD2 as a possible D gene (6 bases). The germline V and J ends were trimmed by 4 bases and 2 bases, with 12 bases remaining between them. Germline CDR1 is LGHNA and CDR2 is YNFKEQ. The CDR3 runs to 15 residues.

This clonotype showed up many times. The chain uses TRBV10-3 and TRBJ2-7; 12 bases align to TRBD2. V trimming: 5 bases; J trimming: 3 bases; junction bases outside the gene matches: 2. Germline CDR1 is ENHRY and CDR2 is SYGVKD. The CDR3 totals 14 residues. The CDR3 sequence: CAISPTSGGYEQYF. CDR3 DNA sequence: TGTGCCATCAGTCCGACTAGCGGGGGCTACGAGCAGTACTTC.

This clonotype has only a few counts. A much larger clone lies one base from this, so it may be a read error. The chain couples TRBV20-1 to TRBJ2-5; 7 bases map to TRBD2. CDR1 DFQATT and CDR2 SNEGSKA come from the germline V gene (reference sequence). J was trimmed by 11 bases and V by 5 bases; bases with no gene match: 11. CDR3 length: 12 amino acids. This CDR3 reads CSAGGTTTEQYF. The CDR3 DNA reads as TGCAGTGCTGGTGGGACTACCACAGAGCAGTACTTC.

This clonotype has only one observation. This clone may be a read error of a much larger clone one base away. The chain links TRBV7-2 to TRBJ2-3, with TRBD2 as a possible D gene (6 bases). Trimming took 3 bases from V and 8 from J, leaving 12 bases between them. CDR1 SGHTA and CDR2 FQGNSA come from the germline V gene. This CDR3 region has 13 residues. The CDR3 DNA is TGTGCCAGCAGCTTGGAGGGATCAGGTACGCAGTATTTT. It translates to CASSLEGSGTQYF.

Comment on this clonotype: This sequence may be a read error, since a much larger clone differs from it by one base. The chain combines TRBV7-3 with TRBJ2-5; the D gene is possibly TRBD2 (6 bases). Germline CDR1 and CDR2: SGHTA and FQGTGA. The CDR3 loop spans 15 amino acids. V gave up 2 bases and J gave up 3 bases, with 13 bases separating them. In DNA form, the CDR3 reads TGTGCCAGCAGCTTAGTGGGCCGGGAGAAAGAGACCCAGTACTTC. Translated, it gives CASSLVGREKETQYF.

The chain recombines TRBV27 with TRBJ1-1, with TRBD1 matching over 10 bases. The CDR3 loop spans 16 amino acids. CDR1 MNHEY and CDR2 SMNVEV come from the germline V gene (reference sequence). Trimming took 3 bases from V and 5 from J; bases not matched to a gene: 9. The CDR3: CASSFRSGDRGTEAFF. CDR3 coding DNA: TGTGCCAGCAGTTTCAGGTCCGGGGACAGGGGTACTGAAGCTTTCTTT.

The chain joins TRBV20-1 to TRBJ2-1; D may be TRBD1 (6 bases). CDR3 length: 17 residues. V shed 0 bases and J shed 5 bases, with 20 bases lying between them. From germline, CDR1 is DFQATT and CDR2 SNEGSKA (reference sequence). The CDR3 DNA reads TGCAGTGCTAGAGAGATCGTCCGGGACACCCACGACAATGAGCAGTTCTTC. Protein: CSAREIVRDTHDNEQFF.

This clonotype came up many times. Written as DNA, the CDR3 is TGCAGCGTTGAAGATCAGGGTGACGGCTACACCTTC. Its translation: CSVEDQGDGYTF. The gene calls are TRBV29-1 and TRBJ1-2; TRBD1 might be the D (5 bases). V dropped 0 bases and J dropped 8 bases, with 10 bases sitting between them. The germline V gene has CDR1 SQVTM and CDR2 ANQGSEA. CDR3 length equals 12 residues. The full variable domain, in which reference TRBV29-1 and TRBJ1-2 provide the parts outside the CDR3, is SAVISQKPSRDICQRGTSLTIQCQVDSQVTMMFWYRQQPGQSLTLIATANQGSEATYESGFVIDKFPISRPNLTFSTLTVSNMSPEDSSIYLCSVEDQGDGYTFGSGTRLTVV.

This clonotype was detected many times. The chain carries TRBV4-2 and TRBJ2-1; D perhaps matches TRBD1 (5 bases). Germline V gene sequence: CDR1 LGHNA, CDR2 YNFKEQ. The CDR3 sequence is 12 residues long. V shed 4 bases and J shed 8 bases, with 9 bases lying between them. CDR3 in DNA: TGTGCCAGCAGCCGCCAGGGCTATGAGCAGTTCTTC. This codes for CASSRQGYEQFF.

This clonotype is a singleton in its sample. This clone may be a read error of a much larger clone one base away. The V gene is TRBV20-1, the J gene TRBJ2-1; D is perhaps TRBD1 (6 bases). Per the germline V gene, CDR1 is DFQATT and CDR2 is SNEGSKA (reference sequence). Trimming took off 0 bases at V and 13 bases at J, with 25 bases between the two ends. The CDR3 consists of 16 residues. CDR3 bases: TGCAGTGCTAGAGATAGGCAGGGGCCCGCTCAAGAGACCCAGTTCTTC. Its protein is CSARDRQGPAQETQFF.

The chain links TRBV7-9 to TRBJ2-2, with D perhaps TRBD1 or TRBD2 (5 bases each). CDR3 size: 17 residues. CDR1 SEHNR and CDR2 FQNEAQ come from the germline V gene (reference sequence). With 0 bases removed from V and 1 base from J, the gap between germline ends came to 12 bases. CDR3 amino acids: CASSLARGTVNTGELFF. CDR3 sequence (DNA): TGTGCCAGCAGCTTAGCGAGGGGCACAGTGAACACCGGGGAGCTGTTTTTT.

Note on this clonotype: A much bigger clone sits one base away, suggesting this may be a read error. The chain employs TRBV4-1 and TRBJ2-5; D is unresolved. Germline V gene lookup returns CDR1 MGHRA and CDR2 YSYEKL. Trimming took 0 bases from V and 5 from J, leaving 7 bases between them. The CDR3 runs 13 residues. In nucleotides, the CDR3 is TGCGCCAGCAGCCAAGAGCTAGGGGAGACCCAGTACTTC. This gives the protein CASSQELGETQYF.

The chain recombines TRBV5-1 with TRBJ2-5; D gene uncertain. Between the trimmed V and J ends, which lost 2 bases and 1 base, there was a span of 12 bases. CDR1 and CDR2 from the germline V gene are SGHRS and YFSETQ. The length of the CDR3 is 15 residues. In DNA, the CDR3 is TGCGCCAGCAGCTTTCGAAGTCCACCCCAAGAGACCCAGTACTTC. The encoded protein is CASSFRSPPQETQYF.

The CDR3, as DNA: TGTGCCAGTAGTATACAAGCAGGGACCAATCAGCCCCAGCATTTT. Translated, it gives CASSIQAGTNQPQHF. J is TRBJ1-5 and V is TRBV19, with D tentatively TRBD1 (5 bases). Germline-derived CDR1 and CDR2 are LNHDA and SQIVND (reference sequence). V lost 2 bases to trimming and J lost 3 bases, with 11 bases between them. The length of the CDR3 is 15 residues.

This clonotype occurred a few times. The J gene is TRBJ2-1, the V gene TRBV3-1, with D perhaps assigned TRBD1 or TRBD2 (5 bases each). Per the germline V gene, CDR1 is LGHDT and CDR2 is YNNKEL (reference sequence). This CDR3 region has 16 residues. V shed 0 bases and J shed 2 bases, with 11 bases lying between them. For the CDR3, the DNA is TGTGCCAGCAGCCAAGATTCGGGGCCTCCCTACAATGAGCAGTTCTTC. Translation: CASSQDSGPPYNEQFF.